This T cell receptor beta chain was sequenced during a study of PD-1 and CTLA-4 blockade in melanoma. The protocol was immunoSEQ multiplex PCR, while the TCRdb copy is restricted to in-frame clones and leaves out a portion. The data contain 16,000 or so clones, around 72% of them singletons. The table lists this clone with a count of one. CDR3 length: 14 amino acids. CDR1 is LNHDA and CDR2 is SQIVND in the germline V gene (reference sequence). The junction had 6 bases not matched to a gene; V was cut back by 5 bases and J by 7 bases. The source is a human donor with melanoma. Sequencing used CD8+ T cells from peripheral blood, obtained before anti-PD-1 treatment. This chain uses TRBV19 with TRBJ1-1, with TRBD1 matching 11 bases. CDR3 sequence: CASSSDRGRGEAFF. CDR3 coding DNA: TGTGCCAGTAGTTCGGACAGGGGGCGCGGTGAAGCTTTCTTT.